This passage covers 15 T cell receptor beta chains from one sample sequenced in a study of blood T cells in healthy people across ages. Primed by a sample-barcoded 5' primer and a J-beta primer mix, a second PCR proceeded for roughly 7 to 11 cycles. TCRdb passed the 5' RACE reads through MiXCR, listing each CDR3 protein once. The data contain hundreds of thousands of distinct CDR3 sequences, over 40% of them singletons. Specimen: blood. These receptors all come from an elderly woman in good health.

The table lists this clonotype with many counts. The chain links TRBV6-1 to TRBJ1-1, with 7 bases fitting TRBD1. This CDR3 is 14 amino acids long. The V segment lost 7 bases and the J segment 4 bases; nucleotides outside the gene matches: 9. The germline V gene encodes CDR1 MNHNS and CDR2 SASEGT. CDR3 DNA sequence: TGTGCCAGCAACCAAGAGGGGGCTCGCACTGAAGCTTTCTTT. It codes for CASNQEGARTEAFF.

This clonotype was observed a handful of times. The chain couples TRBV7-2 to TRBJ2-2, with TRBD1 matching over 7 bases. The V and J ends lost 3 bases and 6 bases, in that order; junction bases with no gene match: 4. The CDR3 spans 14 residues. Germline CDR1 is SGHTA and CDR2 is FQGNSA. In DNA form, the CDR3 reads TGTGCCAGCAGCTTGACAGGGATGTCCGGGGAGCTGTTTTTT. This gives the protein CASSLTGMSGELFF.

This clonotype was seen repeatedly, ten times or more. J is TRBJ2-3 and V is TRBV20-1; tentative D call: TRBD1 (5 bases). The CDR3 consists of 14 residues. V lost 3 bases and J 7 bases, leaving 17 bases between the germline ends. From germline, CDR1 is DFQATT and CDR2 SNEGSKA (reference sequence). The CDR3: CSASGQLSSNTQYF. DNA for the CDR3: TGCAGTGCTAGCGGACAACTTTCTTCAAATACGCAGTATTTT.

The chain carries TRBV20-1 and TRBJ2-3, with D possibly being TRBD1 or TRBD2 (7 bases each). The germline V and J ends were trimmed by 0 bases and 5 bases, with 15 bases remaining between them. Germline loops: CDR1 DFQATT, CDR2 SNEGSKA (reference sequence). The CDR3 loop spans 15 amino acids. The CDR3 reads CSARDPRGGGDTQYF. CDR3 sequence (DNA): TGCAGTGCTAGAGACCCCAGGGGGGGAGGAGATACGCAGTATTTT.

Notes on this clonotype: A much more abundant neighbour one base away suggests this may be a read error. The rearrangement uses TRBV3-1 and TRBJ1-2, with 7 bases identical to TRBD1. V shed 8 bases and J 4 bases; nucleotides not matched to a gene: 10. This CDR3 has 14 amino acids. CDR1 is LGHDT, CDR2 YNNKEL, per germline (reference sequence). The CDR3 sequence is CASCLGQPGYGYTF. The CDR3 DNA is TGTGCCAGCTGCCTGGGACAGCCCGGCTATGGCTACACCTTC.

For the CDR3, the DNA is TGTGCCACCCGTGTGCCAGGGGCCAACGTCCTGACTTTC. Protein product: CATRVPGANVLTF. The chain has TRBV21-1 and TRBJ2-6. TRBV21-1 is a documented pseudogene. The CDR3 spans 13 residues.

The V and J genes are TRBV5-1 and TRBJ2-1; 10 positions agree with TRBD2. The V gene end was trimmed by 3 bases and the J gene end by 3 bases; junction bases not matched to a gene: 6. The CDR3 is made up of 16 amino acids. Germline V gene lookup returns CDR1 SGHRS and CDR2 YFSETQ. CDR3: CASSSTLAGVYNEQFF. CDR3 nucleotides: TGCGCCAGCAGCTCAACCCTAGCGGGAGTCTACAATGAGCAGTTCTTC.

This clonotype was seen only a few times. The CDR3 DNA reads TGTGCCAGCAGATTGAATGAGCAGTTCTTC. It specifies CASRLNEQFF. The chain is built from TRBV28 and TRBJ2-1; no firm D call. Germline CDR1 and CDR2: MDHEN and SYDVKM. The CDR3 extends over 10 amino acids. Trimming pared 6 bases from V and 7 bases from J, leaving 4 bases between.

This clonotype has ten or more counts. The V call is TRBV5-1, the J call TRBJ1-1; D unclear. Germline-derived CDR1 and CDR2 are SGHRS and YFSETQ. There are 13 residues in the CDR3. V lost 0 bases and J lost 10, with 13 bases in between. Here the CDR3 reads CASSLAGESAAFF. Here the CDR3 DNA reads TGCGCCAGCAGCTTGGCCGGGGAGTCCGCAGCTTTCTTT.

Worth noting for this clonotype: This clone may be a read error of a much larger clone one base away. The rearrangement links TRBV5-1 to TRBJ2-1; maybe TRBD1 (5 bases). In germline, CDR1 is SGHRS, CDR2 YFSETQ. This CDR3 is built from 15 residues. CDR3 DNA: TGCGCCAGCAGCTTGGAAGGGGCAGGCTTCAATGAGCAGTTATTC. Translating gives CASSLEGAGFNEQLF.

This clonotype has ten or more counts. This chain connects TRBV20-1 to TRBJ1-5; TRBD1 aligns across 8 bases. CDR1 and CDR2 (germline): DFQATT, SNEGSKA (reference sequence). With V trimmed by 4 bases and J by 5 bases, 10 bases remained unmatched. The CDR3 consists of 15 residues. CDR3 sequence reads: CSAKRQGPGDQPQHF. The CDR3 nucleotides read TGCAGTGCTAAAAGACAGGGGCCGGGCGATCAGCCCCAGCATTTT.

This clonotype has at least ten counts. The chain joins TRBV10-3 to TRBJ2-2; possibly TRBD2 for D (6 bases). Germline V gene sequence: CDR1 ENHRY, CDR2 SYGVKD. The CDR3 extends over 14 amino acids. The V end was cut by 9 bases, the J end by 4 bases, with 15 bases between. The CDR3 sequence: CAMTPGLSTGELFF. For the CDR3, the DNA is TGTGCCATGACGCCGGGACTCAGCACCGGGGAGCTGTTTTTT.

This clonotype has a handful of counts. This rearrangement joins TRBV9 to TRBJ2-5; the D call may be TRBD1 or TRBD2 (5 bases each). The CDR3 extends over 14 amino acids. Trimming removed 0 bases from V and 3 bases from J, with 9 bases in between. Per the germline V gene, CDR1 is SGDLS and CDR2 is YYNGEE. This CDR3 is CASSVGGGKETQYF. In DNA form, the CDR3 reads TGTGCCAGCAGCGTAGGTGGGGGAAAAGAGACCCAGTACTTC.

This clonotype occurred many times. The gene calls are TRBV5-1 and TRBJ2-5; TRBD1 aligns across 8 bases. Trimming took 2 bases from V and 1 from J; bases not matched to a gene: 1. This CDR3 is 14 amino acids long. Germline values: CDR1 SGHRS, CDR2 YFSETQ. The CDR3 is CASSFGQGQETQYF. CDR3 nucleotide sequence: TGCGCCAGCAGCTTTGGACAGGGCCAAGAGACCCAGTACTTC.

This sequence joins TRBV16 and TRBJ1-4, with no clear D. Deletions cut 0 bases from V and 4 bases from J, with 12 bases between. Per the germline V gene, CDR1 is KGHSY and CDR2 is FQNENV. The CDR3 covers 16 residues. The CDR3 nucleotides read TGTGCCAGCAGCCAATCCATTTCGGCGGGTAATGAAAAACTGTTTTTT. Translated, it gives CASSQSISAGNEKLFF.